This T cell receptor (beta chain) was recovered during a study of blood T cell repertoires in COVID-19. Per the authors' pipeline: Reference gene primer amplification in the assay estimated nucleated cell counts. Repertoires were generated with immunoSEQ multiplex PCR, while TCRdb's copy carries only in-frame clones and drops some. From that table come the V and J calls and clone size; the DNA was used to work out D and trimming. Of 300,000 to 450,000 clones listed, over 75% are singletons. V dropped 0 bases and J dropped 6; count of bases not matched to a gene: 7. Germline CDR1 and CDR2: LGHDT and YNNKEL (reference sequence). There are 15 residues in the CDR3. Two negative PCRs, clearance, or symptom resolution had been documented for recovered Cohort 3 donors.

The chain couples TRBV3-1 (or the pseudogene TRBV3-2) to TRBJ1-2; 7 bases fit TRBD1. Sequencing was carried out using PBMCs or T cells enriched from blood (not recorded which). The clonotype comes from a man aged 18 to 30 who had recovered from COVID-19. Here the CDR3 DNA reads TGTGCCAGCAGCCAAGAAGGGGGCAGTCGAAATGGCTACACCTTC. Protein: CASSQEGGSRNGYTF.